This entry lists 7 T cell receptor beta chains sequenced from one sample in a study of T cell repertoires in cytomegalovirus infection (dated by TCRdb to between 2018 and 2021). The treatment or condition label for this specimen denotes: in vitro stimulation with specific CMV peptide epitopes to enrich CMV-specific T cells. The reads were generated on an Illumina HiSeq 1500. TCRdb reprocessing: public reads trimmed at Q25 with fastp, clones called with MiXCR, in-frame beta chains kept. Rows matching on CDR3 protein sequence are summarized as one entry with the most common DNA and genes. For this sample the table gives just under 500,000 distinct CDR3 sequences, of which 30% to 40% were detected only once. The top ten constitute around a sixth of the sample. For these receptors, no antigen is known. The sequenced sample was cultured PBMCs, obtained from culture after CMV antigen stimulation. Every receptor here comes from a human donor in good health (CMV status not recorded). Some clones in this sample may be carry-over from other donors' samples.

This clonotype was detected only a few times. This chain connects TRBV27 to TRBJ2-2, with unresolved D. This CDR3 comprises 15 residues. Trimming pared 6 bases from V and 1 base from J, leaving 12 bases between. CDR1 is MNHEY, CDR2 SMNVEV, per germline (reference sequence). The CDR3 sequence: CASRRGFLNTGELFF. The CDR3 DNA reads as TGTGCCAGCAGACGCGGATTCCTGAACACCGGGGAGCTGTTTTTT.

The rearrangement uses TRBV11-2 and TRBJ2-5, with 10 bases fitting TRBD2. The CDR3 consists of 18 residues. CDR1 is SGHAT and CDR2 is FQNNGV in the germline V gene. The V gene end was trimmed by 3 bases and the J gene end by 1 base; junction bases not matched to a gene: 11. CDR3 bases: TGTGCCAGCAGCTTCCATGGACTAGCGGCTCCGCCCCAAGAGACCCAGTACTTC. Its translation: CASSFHGLAAPPQETQYF.

The chain links TRBV14 to TRBJ2-3; 7 bases map to TRBD2. This CDR3 region has 17 residues. CDR1 and CDR2 from the germline V gene are SGHDN and FVKESK. Trimming took 2 bases from V and 2 from J; bases not matched to a gene: 10. CDR3 sequence (DNA): TGTGCCAGCAGCCAAAAGGCCGGCGGGAGATACACAGATACGCAGTATTTT. Translating it yields CASSQKAGGRYTDTQYF. The full variable domain, its missing parts supplied by reference TRBV14 and TRBJ2-3, is EAGVTQFPSHSVIEKGQTVTLRCDPISGHDNLYWYRRVMGKEIKFLLHFVKESKQDESGMPNNRFLAERTGGTYSTLKVQPAELEDSGVYFCASSQKAGGRYTDTQYFGPGTRLTVL.

This clonotype was seen a handful of times. V usage is TRBV3-1 and J usage is TRBJ1-4; no clear D gene. This CDR3 is 15 amino acids long. Germline CDR1 reads LGHDT; CDR2 reads YNNKEL (reference sequence). The V gene lost 4 bases and the J gene lost 0 bases, with 9 bases spanning the gap. As DNA, the CDR3 is TGTGCCAGCAGCCCCTCGTCCCCAACTAATGAAAAACTGTTTTTT. Protein product: CASSPSSPTNEKLFF.

The V gene is TRBV2, the J gene TRBJ1-1; TRBD1 is a possible D gene (5 bases). The CDR3 spans 14 residues. Deletions cut 6 bases from V and 0 bases from J, with 11 bases between. Germline loops: CDR1 SNHLY, CDR2 FYNNEI. CDR3 nucleotides: TGTGCCAGCAGGCGGGGACCCATGAACACTGAAGCTTTCTTT. The encoded protein is CASRRGPMNTEAFF.

This clonotype showed up just a few times. The chain carries TRBV6-5 and TRBJ1-6; a possible D gene is TRBD1 (5 bases). CDR3 length equals 16 residues. Trimming took 0 bases from V and 5 from J, leaving 11 bases between them. The V gene's germline CDR1 is MNHEY and CDR2 SVGAGI. In nucleotides, the CDR3 is TGTGCCAGCAGTTACTCTGGAGGGGCCAATAATTCACCCCTCCACTTT. Its translation: CASSYSGGANNSPLHF.

The rearrangement uses TRBV24-1 and TRBJ2-2; TRBD1 aligns across 9 bases. Germline CDR1 reads KGHDR; CDR2 reads SFDVKD. The V and J ends lost 4 bases and 6 bases, in that order; junction bases with no gene match: 11. This CDR3 is built from 17 residues. The CDR3 DNA follows: TGTGCCACCAGTGAACAAACCGGGACAGGGCACTCCGGGGAGCTGTTTTTT. Amino acid sequence: CATSEQTGTGHSGELFF.